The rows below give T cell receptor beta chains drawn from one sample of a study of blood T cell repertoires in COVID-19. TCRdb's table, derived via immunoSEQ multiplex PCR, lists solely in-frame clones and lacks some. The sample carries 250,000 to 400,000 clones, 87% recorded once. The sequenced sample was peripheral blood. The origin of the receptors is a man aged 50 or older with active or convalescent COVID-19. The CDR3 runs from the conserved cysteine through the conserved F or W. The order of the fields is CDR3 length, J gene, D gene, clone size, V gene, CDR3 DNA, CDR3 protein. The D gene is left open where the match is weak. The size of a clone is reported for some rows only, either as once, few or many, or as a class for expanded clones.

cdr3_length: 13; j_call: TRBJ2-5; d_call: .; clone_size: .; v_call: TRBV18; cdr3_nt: TGTGCCAGCTCGCCCCCAGGGGAAGAGACCCAGTACTTC; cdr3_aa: CASSPPGEETQYF
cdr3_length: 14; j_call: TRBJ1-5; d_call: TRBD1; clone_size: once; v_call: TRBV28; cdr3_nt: TGTGCCAGCATGGGACAGGGGATTTGGCAGCCCCAGCATTTT; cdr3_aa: CASMGQGIWQPQHF
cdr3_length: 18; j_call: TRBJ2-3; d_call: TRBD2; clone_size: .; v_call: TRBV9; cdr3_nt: TGTGCCAGCAGCGTCCAGGGACTAGCGGGGATAGGCACAGATACGCAGTATTTT; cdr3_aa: CASSVQGLAGIGTDTQYF
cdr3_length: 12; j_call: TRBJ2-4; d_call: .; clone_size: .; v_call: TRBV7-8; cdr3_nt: TGTGCCAGCAGCTTAGACAGAAACATTCAGTACTTC; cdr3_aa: CASSLDRNIQYF
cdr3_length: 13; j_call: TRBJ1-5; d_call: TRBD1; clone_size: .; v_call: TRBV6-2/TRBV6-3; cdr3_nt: TGTGCCAGCAGCCCCAGGGGGCTTCAGCCCCAGCATTTT; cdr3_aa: CASSPRGLQPQHF
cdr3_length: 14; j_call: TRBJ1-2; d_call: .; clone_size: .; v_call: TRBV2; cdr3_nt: TGTGCCAGCAGGACGGAACAGTCCTGGCATGGCTACACCTTC; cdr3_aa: CASRTEQSWHGYTF
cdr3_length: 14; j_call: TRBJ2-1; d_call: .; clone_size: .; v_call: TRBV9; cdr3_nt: TGTGCCAGCAGCGTAGTACAGGGTGACAATGAGCAGTTCTTC; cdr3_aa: CASSVVQGDNEQFF
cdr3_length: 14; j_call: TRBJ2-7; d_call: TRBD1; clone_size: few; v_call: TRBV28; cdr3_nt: TGTGCCAGCAGTCCGACAGGGGATGTCTACGAGCAGTACTTC; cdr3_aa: CASSPTGDVYEQYF
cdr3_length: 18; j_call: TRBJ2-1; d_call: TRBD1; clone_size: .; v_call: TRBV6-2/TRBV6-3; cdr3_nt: TGTGCCAGCAGTTACCGCCTCACAGGGGTGAGCTCCTACAATGAGCAGTTCTTC; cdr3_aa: CASSYRLTGVSSYNEQFF
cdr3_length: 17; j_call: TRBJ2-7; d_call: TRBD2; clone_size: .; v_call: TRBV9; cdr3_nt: TGTGCCAGCAGCCCCTTTAGCGGGGGCCGGGGGAAGGACGAGCAGTACTTC; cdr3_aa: CASSPFSGGRGKDEQYF
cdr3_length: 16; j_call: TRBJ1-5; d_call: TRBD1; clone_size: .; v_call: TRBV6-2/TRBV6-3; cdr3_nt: TGTGCCAGCAGTTACTTGGGACAGGGGTACAATCAGCCCCAGCATTTT; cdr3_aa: CASSYLGQGYNQPQHF
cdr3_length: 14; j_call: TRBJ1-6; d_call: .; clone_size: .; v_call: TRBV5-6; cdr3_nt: TGTGCCAGCAGCTTGCCGGACAAGAATTCACCCCTCCACTTT; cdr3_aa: CASSLPDKNSPLHF
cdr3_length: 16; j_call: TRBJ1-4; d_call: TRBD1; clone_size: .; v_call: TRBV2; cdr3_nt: TGTGCCAGCAAGACGTTAGGACAGGGGGACGGAGAAAAACTGTTTTTT; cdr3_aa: CASKTLGQGDGEKLFF
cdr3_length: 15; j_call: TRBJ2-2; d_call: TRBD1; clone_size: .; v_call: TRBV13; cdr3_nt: TGTGCCAGCAGCTCCGGACAGGGGGCCGACGGGGAGCTGTTTTTT; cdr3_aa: CASSSGQGADGELFF
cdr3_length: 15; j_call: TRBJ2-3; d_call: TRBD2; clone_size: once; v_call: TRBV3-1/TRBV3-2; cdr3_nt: TGTGCCAGCAGCCAAGTTGCGGGAGGTTCGAATACGCAGTATTTT; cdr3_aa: CASSQVAGGSNTQYF
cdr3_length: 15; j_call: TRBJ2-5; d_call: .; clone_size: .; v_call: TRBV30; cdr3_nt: TGTGCCTGGAGTTCAGGCAGGGGCATACAAGAGACCCAGTACTTC; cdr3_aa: CAWSSGRGIQETQYF
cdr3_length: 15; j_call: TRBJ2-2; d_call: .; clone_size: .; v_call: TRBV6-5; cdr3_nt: TGTGCCAGCAGCCGGACAGAAGACAACACCGGGGAGCTGTTTTTT; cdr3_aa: CASSRTEDNTGELFF
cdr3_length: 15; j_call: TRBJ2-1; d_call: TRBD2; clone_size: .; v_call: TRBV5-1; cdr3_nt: TGCGCCAGCATACTTAGCGGGGGGGCCTACTATGAGCAGTTCTTC; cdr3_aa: CASILSGGAYYEQFF
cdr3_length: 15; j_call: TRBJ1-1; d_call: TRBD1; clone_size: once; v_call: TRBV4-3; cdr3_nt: TGCGCCAGCAGCCAAGATCACAGGGGCTACACTGAAGCTTTCTTT; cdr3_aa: CASSQDHRGYTEAFF
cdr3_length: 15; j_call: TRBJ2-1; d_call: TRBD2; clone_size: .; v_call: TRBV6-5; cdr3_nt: TGTGCCAGCAGCCCGCCCCGACTAGCGAACAATGAGCAGTTCTTC; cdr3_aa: CASSPPRLANNEQFF
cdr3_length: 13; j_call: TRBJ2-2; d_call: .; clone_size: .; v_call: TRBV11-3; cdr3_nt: TGTGCCAGCACCGACACTAACACCGGGGAGCTGTTTTTT; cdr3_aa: CASTDTNTGELFF
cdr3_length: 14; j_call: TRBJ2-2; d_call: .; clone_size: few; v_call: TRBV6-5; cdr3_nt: TGTGCCAGCCTGCGGGGGCGGAACACCGGGGAGCTGTTTTTT; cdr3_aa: CASLRGRNTGELFF
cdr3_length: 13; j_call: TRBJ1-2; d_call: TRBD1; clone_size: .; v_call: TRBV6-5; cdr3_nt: TGTGCCAGCCTGGAGGGGGCCGGGTATGGCTACACCTTC; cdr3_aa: CASLEGAGYGYTF
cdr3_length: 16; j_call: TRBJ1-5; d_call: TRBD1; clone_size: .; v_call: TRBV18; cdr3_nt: TGTGCCAGCTCACGGGAAGGGGGCCTTAGCAATCAGCCCCAGCATTTT; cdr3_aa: CASSREGGLSNQPQHF
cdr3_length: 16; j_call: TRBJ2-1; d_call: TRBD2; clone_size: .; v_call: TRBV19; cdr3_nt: TGTGCCAGTAGTATACCGCGCGGGGGATCATACAATGAGCAGTTCTTC; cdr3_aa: CASSIPRGGSYNEQFF
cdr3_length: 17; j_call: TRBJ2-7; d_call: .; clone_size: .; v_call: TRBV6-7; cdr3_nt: TGTGCCAGCAGTTATCTAGCAGGACAGAAGCCAGTATACGAGCAGTACTTC; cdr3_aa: CASSYLAGQKPVYEQYF
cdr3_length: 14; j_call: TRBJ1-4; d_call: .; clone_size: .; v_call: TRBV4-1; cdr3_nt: TGCGCCAGCAGCGGACTGGGAGTAGATGAAAAACTGTTTTTT; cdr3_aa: CASSGLGVDEKLFF
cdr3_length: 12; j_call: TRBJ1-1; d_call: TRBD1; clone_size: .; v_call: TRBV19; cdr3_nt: TGTGCCAGTAGTGTCGGACAGGGAGAAGCTTTCTTT; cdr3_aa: CASSVGQGEAFF
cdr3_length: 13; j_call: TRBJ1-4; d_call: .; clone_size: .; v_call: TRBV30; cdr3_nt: TGTGCCTGGAGCGGGGTAGCTAATGAAAAACTGTTTTTT; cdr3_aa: CAWSGVANEKLFF
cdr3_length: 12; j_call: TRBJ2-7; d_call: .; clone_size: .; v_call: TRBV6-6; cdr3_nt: TGTGCCTCTACCGGGTTCTCCTACGAGCAGTACTTC; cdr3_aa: CASTGFSYEQYF
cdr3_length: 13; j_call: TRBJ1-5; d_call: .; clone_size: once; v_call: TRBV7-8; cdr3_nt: TGTGCCAGCAGCTTCCAGACTGGGGCACCCCAGCATTTT; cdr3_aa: CASSFQTGAPQHF
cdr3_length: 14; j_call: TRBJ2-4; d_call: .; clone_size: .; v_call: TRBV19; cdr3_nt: TGTGCCAGTAGTATTGAGGGGCAGGGGAACATTCAGTACTTC; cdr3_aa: CASSIEGQGNIQYF
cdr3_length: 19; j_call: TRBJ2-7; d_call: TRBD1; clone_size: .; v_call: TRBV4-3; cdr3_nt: TGCGCCAGCAGCCAAGATCCCCCTACTGACAGGGTGTCCTCCTACGAGCAGTACTTC; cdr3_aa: CASSQDPPTDRVSSYEQYF
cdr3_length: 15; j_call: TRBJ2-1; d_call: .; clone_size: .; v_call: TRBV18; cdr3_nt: TGTGCCAGCTCACTGGCTGCAGGGGTGATCGATGAGCAGTTCTTC; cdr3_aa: CASSLAAGVIDEQFF
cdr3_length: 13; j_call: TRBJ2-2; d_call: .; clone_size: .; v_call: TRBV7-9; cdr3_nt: TGTGCCAGCAGGCTGGGACTTGGCGGGGAGCTGTTTTTT; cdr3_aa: CASRLGLGGELFF
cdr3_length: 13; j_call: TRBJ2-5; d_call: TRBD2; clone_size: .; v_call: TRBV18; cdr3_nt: TGTGCCAGCTCACCCCGGGAGGGAGAGACCCAGTACTTC; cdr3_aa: CASSPREGETQYF
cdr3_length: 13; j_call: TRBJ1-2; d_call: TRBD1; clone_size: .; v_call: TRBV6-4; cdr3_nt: TGTGCCAGCAGGAACCAGGGGGCAGAGGGCTACACCTTC; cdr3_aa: CASRNQGAEGYTF
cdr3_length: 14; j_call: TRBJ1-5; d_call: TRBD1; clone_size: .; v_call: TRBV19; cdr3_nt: TGTGCCAGTAACCGGGACAGCCCTAATCAGCCCCAGCATTTT; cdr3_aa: CASNRDSPNQPQHF
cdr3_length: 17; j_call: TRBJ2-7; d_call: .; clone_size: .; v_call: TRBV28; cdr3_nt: TGTGCCAGCAGTTTCTCGAGCCGCATTGTAAATACCTACGAGCAGTACTTC; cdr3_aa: CASSFSSRIVNTYEQYF
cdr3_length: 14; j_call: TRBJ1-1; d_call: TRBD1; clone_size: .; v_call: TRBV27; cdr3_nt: TGTGCCAGCAGTTTAACCAGGGGGGAGACTGAAGCTTTCTTT; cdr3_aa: CASSLTRGETEAFF
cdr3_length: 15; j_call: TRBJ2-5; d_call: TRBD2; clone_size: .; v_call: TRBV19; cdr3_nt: TGTGCCAGTAGTATCGACCCTAGCGGGTTTGAGACCCAGTACTTC; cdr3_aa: CASSIDPSGFETQYF
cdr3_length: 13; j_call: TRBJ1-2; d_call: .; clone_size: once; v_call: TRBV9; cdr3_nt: TGTGCCAGCAGCGCCCAGGGGAACTATGGCTACACCTTC; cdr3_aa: CASSAQGNYGYTF
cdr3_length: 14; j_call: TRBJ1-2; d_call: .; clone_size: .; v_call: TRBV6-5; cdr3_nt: TGTGCCAGCAGCCTTCGGGGGGGAAACTATGGCTACACCTTC; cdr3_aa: CASSLRGGNYGYTF
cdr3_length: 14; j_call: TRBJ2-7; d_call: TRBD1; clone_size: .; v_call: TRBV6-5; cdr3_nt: TGTGCCAGCAGTCCCTGGACAGGGTTCGACGAGCAGTACTTC; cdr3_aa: CASSPWTGFDEQYF
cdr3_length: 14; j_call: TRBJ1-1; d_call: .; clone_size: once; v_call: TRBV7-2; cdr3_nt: TGTGCCAGCAGCGAACAACCTCTGAACACTGAAGCTTTCTTT; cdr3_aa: CASSEQPLNTEAFF
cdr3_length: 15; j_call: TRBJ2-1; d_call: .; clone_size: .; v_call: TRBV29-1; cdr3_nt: TGCAGCGTTGAACCGCAGGGCTACTTTAGTAATGAGCAGTTCTTC; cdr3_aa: CSVEPQGYFSNEQFF
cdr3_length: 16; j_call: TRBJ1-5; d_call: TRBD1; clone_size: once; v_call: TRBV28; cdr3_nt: TGTGCCAGCAGTTTACCCCAAGGGGGCGCAAACCCGCCCCAGCATTTT; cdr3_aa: CASSLPQGGANPPQHF